This T cell receptor (beta chain) was retrieved from a study of blood T cell repertoires in COVID-19. Study as a whole: Whether acute or convalescent, the COVID-19 samples came from the United States, Italy and Spain. T cells, B-cell-depleted T cells, or PBMCs supplied cDNA or gDNA.

In the original processing: Counts of nucleated cells, estimated from reference gene primer amplification, were obtained. Produced via immunoSEQ multiplex PCR; TCRdb's table is partial and in-frame only. V, J and clone size are those of that table, while D and trimming were read from the DNA. The sample holds about 15,000 clones, 84% seen once. Germline V CDR1 and CDR2: GTSNPN, SVGIG (reference sequence). The CDR3 contains 11 residues. The germline V and J ends were trimmed by 1 base and 4 bases, with 4 bases remaining between them. The V and J genes are TRBV30 and TRBJ2-5, with D uncertain. This TCR was recovered from a human donor in a cohort sampled during active COVID-19. The sample consisted of peripheral blood. This CDR3 is CAWSAGETQYF. The CDR3 nucleotides are TGTGCCTGGAGTGCGGGAGAGACCCAGTACTTC.